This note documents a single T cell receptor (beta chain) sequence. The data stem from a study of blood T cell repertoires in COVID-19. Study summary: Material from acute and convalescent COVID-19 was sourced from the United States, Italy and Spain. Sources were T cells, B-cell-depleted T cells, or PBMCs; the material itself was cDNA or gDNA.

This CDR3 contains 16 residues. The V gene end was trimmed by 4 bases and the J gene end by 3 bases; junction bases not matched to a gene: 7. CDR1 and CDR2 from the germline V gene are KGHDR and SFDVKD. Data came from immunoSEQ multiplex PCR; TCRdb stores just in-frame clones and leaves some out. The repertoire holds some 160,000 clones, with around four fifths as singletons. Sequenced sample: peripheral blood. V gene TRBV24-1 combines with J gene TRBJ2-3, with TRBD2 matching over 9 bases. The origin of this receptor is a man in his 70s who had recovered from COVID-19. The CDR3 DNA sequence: TGTGCCACCAGTGAGAACGCGGCGGGGGGGACAGATACGCAGTATTTT. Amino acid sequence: CATSENAAGGTDTQYF.